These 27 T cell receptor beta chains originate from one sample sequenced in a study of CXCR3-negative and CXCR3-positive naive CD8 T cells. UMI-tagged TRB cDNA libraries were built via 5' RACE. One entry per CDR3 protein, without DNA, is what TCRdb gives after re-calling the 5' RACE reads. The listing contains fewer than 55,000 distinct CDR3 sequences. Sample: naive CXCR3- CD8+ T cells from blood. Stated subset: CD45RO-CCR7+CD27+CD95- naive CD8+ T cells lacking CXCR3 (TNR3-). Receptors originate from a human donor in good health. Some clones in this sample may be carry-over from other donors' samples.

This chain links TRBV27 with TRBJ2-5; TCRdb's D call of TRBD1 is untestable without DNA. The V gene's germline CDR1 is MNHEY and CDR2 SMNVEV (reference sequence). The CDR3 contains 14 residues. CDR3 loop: CASSVTGGRETQYF.

CDR3 sequence reads: CASSGSEYNEQFF. This rearrangement joins TRBV6-5 to TRBJ2-1. This CDR3 is 13 amino acids long. Germline CDR1 reads MNHEY; CDR2 reads SVGAGI.

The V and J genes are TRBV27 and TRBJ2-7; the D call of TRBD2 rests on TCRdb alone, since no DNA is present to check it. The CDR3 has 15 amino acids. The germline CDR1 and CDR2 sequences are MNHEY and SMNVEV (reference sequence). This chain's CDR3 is CASSVPGPSSYEQYF.

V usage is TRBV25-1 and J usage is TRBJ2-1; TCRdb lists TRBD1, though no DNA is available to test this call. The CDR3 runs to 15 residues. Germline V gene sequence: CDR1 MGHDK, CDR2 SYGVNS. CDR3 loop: CASSLTGGGYNEQFF.

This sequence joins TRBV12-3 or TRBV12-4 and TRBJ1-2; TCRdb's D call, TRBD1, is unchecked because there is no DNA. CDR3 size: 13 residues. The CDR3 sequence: CASGQGPENGYTF.

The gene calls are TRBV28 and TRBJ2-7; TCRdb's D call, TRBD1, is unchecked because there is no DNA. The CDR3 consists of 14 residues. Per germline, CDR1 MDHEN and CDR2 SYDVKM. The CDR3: CASSWGGGQAEQYF.

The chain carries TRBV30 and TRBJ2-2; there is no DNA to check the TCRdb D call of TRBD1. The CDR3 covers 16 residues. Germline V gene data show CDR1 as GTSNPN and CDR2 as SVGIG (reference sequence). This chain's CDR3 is CAWSVLGPPGAGELFF.

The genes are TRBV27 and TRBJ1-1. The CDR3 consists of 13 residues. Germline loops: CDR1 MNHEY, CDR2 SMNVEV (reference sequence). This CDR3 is CASRLDRNTEAFF.

CDR3 sequence: CASSEGRRTGELFF. The J gene is TRBJ2-2, the V gene TRBV2; the TCRdb call, TRBD2, lacks DNA for checking. This CDR3 region has 14 residues. The germline gives CDR1 SNHLY, CDR2 FYNNEI.

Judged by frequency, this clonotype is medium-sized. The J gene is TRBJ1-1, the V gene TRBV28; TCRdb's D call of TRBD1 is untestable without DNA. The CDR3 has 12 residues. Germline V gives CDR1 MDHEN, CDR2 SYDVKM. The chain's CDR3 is CASSPRVTEAFF.

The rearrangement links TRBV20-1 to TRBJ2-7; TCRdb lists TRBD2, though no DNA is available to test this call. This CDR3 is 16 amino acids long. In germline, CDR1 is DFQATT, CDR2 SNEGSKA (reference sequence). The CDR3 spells CSARSTLAGIWYEQYF.

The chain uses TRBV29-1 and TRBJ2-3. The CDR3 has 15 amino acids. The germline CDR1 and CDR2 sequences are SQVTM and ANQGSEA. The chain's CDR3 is CSVEMEPPETDTQYF.

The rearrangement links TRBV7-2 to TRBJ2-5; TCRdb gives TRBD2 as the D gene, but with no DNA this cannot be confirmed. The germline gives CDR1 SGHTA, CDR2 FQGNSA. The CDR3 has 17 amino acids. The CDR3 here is CASSLSRGPLAGETQYF.

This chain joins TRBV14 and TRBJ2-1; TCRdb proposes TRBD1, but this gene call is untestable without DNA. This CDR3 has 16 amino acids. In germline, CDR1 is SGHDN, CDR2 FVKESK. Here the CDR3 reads CASSHVTGTVYNEQFF.

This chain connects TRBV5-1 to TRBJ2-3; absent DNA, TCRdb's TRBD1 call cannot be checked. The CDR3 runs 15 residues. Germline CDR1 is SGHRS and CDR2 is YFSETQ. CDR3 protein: CASSFAEPRTDTQYF. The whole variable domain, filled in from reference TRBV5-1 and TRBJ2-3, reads KAGVTQTPRYLIKTRGQQVTLSCSPISGHRSVSWYQQTPGQGLQFLFEYFSETQRNKGNFPGRFSGRQFSNSRSEMNVSTLELGDSALYLCASSFAEPRTDTQYFGPGTRLTVL.

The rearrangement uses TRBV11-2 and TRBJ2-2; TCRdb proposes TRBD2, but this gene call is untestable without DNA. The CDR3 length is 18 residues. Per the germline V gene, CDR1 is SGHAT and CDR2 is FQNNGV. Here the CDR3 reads CASSPGPHEGANTGELFF.

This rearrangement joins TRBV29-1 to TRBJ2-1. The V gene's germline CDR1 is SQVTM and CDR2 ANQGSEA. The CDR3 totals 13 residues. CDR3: CSVEESSYNEQFF.

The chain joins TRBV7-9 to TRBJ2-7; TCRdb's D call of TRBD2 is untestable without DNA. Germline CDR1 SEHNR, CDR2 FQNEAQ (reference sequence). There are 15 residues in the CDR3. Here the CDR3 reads CASSSDLVSSYEQYF.

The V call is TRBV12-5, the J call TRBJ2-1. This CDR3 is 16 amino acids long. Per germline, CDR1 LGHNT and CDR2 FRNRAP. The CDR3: CASGSLSGRTYNEQFF.

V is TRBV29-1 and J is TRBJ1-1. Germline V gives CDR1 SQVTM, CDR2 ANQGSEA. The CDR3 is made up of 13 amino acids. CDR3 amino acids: CSVVEGLGTEAFF.

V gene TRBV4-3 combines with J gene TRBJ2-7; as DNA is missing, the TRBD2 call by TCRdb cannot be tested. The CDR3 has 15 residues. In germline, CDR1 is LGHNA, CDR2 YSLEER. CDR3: CASSHGASGSYEQYF.

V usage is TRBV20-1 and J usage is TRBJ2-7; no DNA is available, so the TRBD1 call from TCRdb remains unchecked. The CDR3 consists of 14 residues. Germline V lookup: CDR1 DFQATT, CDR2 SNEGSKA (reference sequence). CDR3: CSARRLSAGYEQYF.

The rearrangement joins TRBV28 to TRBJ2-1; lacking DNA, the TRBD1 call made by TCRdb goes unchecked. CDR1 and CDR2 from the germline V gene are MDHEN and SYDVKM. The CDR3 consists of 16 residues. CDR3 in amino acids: CASTARGGAGPNEQFF.

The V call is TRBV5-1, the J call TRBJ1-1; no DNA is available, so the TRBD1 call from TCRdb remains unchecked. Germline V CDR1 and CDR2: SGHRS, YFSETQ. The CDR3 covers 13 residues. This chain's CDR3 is CASRQDVATEAFF.

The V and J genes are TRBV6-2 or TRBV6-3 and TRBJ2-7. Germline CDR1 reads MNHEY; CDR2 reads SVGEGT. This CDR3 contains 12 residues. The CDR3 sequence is CASQRGDYEQYF.

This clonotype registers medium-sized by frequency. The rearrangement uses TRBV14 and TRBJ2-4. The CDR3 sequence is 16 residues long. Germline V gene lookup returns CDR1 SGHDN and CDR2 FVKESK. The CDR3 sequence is CASSQSRSSAKNIQYF.

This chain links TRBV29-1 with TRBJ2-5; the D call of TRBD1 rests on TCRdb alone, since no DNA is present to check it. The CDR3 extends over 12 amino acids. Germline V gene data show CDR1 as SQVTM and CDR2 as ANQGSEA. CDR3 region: CSVETDLGTQYF. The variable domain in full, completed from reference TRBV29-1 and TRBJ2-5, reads SAVISQKPSRDICQRGTSLTIQCQVDSQVTMMFWYRQQPGQSLTLIATANQGSEATYESGFVIDKFPISRPNLTFSTLTVSNMSPEDSSIYLCSVETDLGTQYFGPGTRLLVL.